This T cell receptor (beta chain) was recovered during a study of glioma-infiltrating T cells after dendritic cell vaccination listed by TCRdb under 2016. Concerning the study at large: The cohort comprised roughly 15 glioblastoma patients from Phase I and II dendritic cell vaccination trials, 9 newly diagnosed and 6 with recurrent disease. Autologous tumor lysate-pulsed dendritic cell vaccination was administered to the patients between the early 2000s and the early 2010s. The vaccine consisted of monocyte-derived dendritic cells cultured approximately seven days with IL-4 and GM-CSF, then pulsed overnight with autologous tumor lysate. Each patient was given three intradermal dendritic cell vaccine injections, spaced two weeks apart, in the arm below the axilla. In glioblastoma patients vaccinated with dendritic cells, deep sequencing of TCR beta CDR3 regions served to measure the amount of tumor-infiltrating lymphocytes and to compare repertoires between tumor and blood. Survival after dendritic cell vaccination was correlated with TCR sequencing metrics, such as TIL content and the overlap between tumor and blood repertoires.

Overall study outcomes, separate from this receptor: The TCR overlap response model with three groups was called speculative and said to need prospective validation. After dendritic cell vaccination, a higher estimated pretreatment TIL content predicted longer time to progression and overall survival. The cohort was small and heterogeneous, few patients had complete blood and tumor sets, and even fewer had initial-recurrent tumor pairs. No direct relationship between TCR clonality and survival was found, suggesting a diverse polyclonal response may matter.

Using the immunoSEQ assay, TCRB CDR3 regions were amplified from approximately 2 micrograms of genomic DNA, or from all available DNA when less than that was on hand. Multiplex PCR used 60 forward primers for TCR V beta segments and 13 reverse primers for J beta segments. Synthetic control templates were spiked into each sample at limiting dilution to estimate reads per starting template. The Illumina HiSeq System generated sequencing reads of 87 bp. The authors processed their data as follows. PCR and sequencing errors were removed by a nearest neighbor algorithm that merged closely related sequences. TCR overlap was measured as the percentage of unique tumor TCR beta sequences that were also present in the peripheral blood of the same patient. TCRdb obtained this table from immuneACCESS and retained in-frame rearrangements with V and J assigned. These tables miss some clones; where compared with another copy, unresolved V genes account for less than half of the shortfall, and the remainder is unexplained. That table furnishes V, J and clone size, whereas the DNA furnished D and trimming. The sample table records approximately 62,000 clones; about 89% of these occur just once. Of the sample, roughly 10% falls within the top ten clones.

Concerning this clone: Its binding antigen is unknown. Qualities for individual bases were not recorded, and no much larger clone is one base off.

The sample's time point label, decoded: after dendritic cell vaccination, including at tumor progression/relapse. Patients were selected for having adequate residual fresh-frozen tumor tissue and more than two years of available survival data. An isocitrate dehydrogenase mutation was not carried by any of the glioblastoma patients, although molecular status was otherwise variable. PBMC were collected before vaccination, two weeks after the third vaccination, and at tumor progression if tumor progression occurred. The Qiagen DNeasy Blood extraction Kit was used to extract genomic DNA. The TCR sequence derives from a human donor with glioblastoma. The specimen comprised blood, sampled after dendritic cell vaccination.

The CDR3 has the sequence CASSVPGQENTDTQYF. The nucleotide sequence is given as TGTGCCAGCAGCGTACCGGGACAGGAAAACACAGATACGCAGTATTTT. The rearrangement joined TRBV5-4 to TRBJ2-3; TRBD1 aligns with 8 central bases. Reading from cysteine to phenylalanine, the CDR3 counts 16 amino acids. The sequence is cut down to CDR3 DNA, 48 bases in frame from base 1. In the germline V gene (reference sequence), CDR1 corresponds to SGHNT and CDR2 to YYREEE. Clipping removes 4 bases from V and 2 bases from J, with 9 as the unmatched junction base count.